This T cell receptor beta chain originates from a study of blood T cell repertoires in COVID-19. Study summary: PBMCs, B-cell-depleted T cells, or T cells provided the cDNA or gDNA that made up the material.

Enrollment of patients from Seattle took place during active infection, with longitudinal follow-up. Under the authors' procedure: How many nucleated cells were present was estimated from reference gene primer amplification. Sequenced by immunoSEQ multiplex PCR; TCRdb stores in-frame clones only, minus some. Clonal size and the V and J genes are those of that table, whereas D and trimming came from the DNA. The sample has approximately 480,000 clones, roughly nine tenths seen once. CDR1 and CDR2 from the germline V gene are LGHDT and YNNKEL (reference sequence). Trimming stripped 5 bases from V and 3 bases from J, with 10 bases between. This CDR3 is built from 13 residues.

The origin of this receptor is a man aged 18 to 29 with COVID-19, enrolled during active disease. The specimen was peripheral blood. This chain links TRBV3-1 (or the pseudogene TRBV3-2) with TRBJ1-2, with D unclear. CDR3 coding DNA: TGTGCCAGCAGCTACGGTTTGCACTATGGCTACACCTTC. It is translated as CASSYGLHYGYTF.